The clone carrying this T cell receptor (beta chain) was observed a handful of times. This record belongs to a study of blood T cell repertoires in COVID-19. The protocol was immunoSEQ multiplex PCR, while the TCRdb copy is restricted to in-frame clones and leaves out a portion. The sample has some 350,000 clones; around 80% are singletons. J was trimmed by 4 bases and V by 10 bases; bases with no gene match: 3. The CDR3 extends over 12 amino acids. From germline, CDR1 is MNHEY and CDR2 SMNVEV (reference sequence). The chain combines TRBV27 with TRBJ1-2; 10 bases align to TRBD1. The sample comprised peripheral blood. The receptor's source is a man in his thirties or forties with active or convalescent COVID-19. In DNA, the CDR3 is TGTGCCACCAGGGACAGGGGCTATGGCTACACCTTC. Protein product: CATRDRGYGYTF.